This record concerns one T cell receptor beta chain sequence. The germline V gene has CDR1 KGHSH and CDR2 LQKENI. This CDR3 contains 15 residues. After removal of 3 bases from V and 7 bases from J, the junction contained 11 bases not matched to a gene. The data belong to a study of shared clonotypes between healthy human individuals. As for the study in general: Samples came from a couple of female and a few male donors aged 18 to 49.

Assay execution took place at the deep level. The table came from immunoSEQ multiplex PCR; TCRdb's copy has only in-frame clones and leaves some out. The top ten hold roughly 0.34% of the sample, which has 2,500,000 or so clones, 85% to 95% seen once. V gene TRBV18 combines with J gene TRBJ1-1, with 7 bases identical to TRBD1. The TCR comes from a man between 18 and 35 years old in good health. Some clones in this sample may be carry-over from other donors' samples. Sequencing was carried out using naive CD4+ T cells from PBMCs. Stated subset: CD45RA+ positively selected. CDR3 protein: CASSPWGTESGEAFF. CDR3 DNA sequence: TGTGCCAGCTCACCTTGGGGGACAGAATCGGGTGAAGCTTTCTTT.